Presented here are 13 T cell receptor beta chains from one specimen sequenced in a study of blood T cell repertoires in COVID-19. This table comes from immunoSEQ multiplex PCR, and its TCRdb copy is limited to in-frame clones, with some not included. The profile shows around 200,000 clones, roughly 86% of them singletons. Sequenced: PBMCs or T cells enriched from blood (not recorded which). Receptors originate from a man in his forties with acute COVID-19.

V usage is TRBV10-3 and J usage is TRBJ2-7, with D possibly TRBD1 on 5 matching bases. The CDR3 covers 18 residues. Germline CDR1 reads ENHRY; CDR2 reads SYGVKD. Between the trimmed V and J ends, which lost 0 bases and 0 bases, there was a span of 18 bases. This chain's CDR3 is CAISESINPGSSSYEQYF. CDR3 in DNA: TGTGCCATCAGTGAGTCGATAAATCCAGGGTCCAGCTCCTACGAGCAGTACTTC.

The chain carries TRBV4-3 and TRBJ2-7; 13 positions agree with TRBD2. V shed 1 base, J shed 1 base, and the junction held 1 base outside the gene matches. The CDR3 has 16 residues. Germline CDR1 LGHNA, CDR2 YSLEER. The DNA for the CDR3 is TGCGCCAGCAGCCAAGGGACTAGCGGGAGTTCCTACGAGCAGTACTTC. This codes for CASSQGTSGSSYEQYF.

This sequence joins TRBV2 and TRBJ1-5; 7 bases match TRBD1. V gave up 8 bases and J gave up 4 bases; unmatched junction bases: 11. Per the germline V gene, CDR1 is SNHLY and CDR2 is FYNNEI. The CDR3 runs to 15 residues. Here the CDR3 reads CASGPRTGGNQPQHF. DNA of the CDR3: TGTGCCAGCGGACCCCGGACAGGCGGAAATCAGCCCCAGCATTTT.

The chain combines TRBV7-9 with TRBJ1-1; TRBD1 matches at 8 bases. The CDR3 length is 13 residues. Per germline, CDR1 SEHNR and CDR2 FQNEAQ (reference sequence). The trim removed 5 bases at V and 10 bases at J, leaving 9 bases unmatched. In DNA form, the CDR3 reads TGTGCCAGCAGCCCCAGGGGGCGCGTTGCAGCTTTCTTT. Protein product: CASSPRGRVAAFF.

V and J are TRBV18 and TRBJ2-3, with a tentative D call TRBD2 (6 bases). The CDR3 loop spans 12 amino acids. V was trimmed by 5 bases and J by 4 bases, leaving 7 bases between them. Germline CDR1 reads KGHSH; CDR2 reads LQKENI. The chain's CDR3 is CASSGTSDTQYF. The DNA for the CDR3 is TGTGCCAGCTCAGGGACTTCAGATACGCAGTATTTT.

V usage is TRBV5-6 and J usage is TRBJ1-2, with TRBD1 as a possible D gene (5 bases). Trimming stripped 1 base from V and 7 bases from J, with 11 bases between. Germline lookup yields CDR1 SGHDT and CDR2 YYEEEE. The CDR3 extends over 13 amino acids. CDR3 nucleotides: TGTGCCAGCAGCTTGCCCGTGGGGGGTGGCTACACCTTC. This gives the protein CASSLPVGGGYTF.

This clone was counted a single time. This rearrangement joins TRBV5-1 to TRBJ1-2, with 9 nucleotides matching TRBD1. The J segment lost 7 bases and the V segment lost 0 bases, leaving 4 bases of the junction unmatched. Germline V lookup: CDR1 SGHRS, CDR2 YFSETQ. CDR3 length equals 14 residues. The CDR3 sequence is CASSLERTGVGYTF. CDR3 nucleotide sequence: TGCGCCAGCAGCTTGGAAAGGACAGGGGTTGGCTACACCTTC.

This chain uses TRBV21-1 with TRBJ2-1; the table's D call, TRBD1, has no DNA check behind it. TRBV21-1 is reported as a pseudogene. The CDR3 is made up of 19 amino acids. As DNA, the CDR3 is TGTGCCAGCAGCAAAGCCGGTCCGGGACAGGGTCCGGTCTACAATGAGCAGTTCTTC. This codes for CASSKAGPGQGPVYNEQFF.

The chain's CDR3 is CASSLAAGLQNYVRTDTQYF. The CDR3 DNA follows: TGTGCCAGCAGCTTAGCCGCGGGACTCCAGAACTATGTGCGCACAGATACGCAGTATTTT. This chain links TRBV7-2 with TRBJ2-3; tentatively, D is TRBD2 (6 bases). Trimming removed 0 bases from V and 1 base from J, with 23 bases in between. CDR1 SGHTA and CDR2 FQGNSA come from the germline V gene. The CDR3 covers 20 residues.

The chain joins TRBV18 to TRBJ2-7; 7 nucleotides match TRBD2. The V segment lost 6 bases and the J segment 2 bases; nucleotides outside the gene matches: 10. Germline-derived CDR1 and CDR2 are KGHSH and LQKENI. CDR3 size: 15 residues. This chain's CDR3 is CASSLRGVTAYEQYF. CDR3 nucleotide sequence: TGTGCCAGCTCTTTACGGGGGGTGACAGCCTACGAGCAGTACTTC. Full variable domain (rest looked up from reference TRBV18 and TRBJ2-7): NAGVMQNPRHLVRRRGQEARLRCSPMKGHSHVYWYRQLPEEGLKFMVYLQKENIIDESGMPKERFSAEFPKEGPSILRIQQVVRGDSAAYFCASSLRGVTAYEQYFGPGTRLTVT.

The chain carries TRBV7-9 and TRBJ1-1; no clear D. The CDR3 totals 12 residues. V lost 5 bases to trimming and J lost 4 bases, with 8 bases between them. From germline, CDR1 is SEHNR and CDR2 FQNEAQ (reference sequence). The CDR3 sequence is CASSLDITEAFF. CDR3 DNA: TGTGCCAGCAGCCTCGACATCACTGAAGCTTTCTTT. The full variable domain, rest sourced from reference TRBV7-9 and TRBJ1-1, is DTGVSQNPRHKITKRGQNVTFRCDPISEHNRLYWYRQTLGQGPEFLTYFQNEAQLEKSRLLSDRFSAERPKGSFSTLEIQRTEQGDSAMYLCASSLDITEAFFGQGTRLTVV.

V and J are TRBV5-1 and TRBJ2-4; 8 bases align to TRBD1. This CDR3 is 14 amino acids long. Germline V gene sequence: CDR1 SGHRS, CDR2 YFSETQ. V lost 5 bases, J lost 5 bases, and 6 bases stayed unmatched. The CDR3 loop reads CASRGQGAQNIQYF. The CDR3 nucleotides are TGCGCCAGCAGAGGGCAGGGGGCCCAAAACATTCAGTACTTC. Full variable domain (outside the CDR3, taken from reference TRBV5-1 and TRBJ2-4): KAGVTQTPRYLIKTRGQQVTLSCSPISGHRSVSWYQQTPGQGLQFLFEYFSETQRNKGNFPGRFSGRQFSNSRSEMNVSTLELGDSALYLCASRGQGAQNIQYFGAGTRLSVL.

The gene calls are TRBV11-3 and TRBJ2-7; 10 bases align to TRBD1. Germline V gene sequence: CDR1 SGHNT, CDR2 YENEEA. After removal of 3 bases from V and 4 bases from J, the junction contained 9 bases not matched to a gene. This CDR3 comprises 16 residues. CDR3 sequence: CASSLGMTGGGYEQYF. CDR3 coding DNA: TGTGCCAGCAGCTTGGGTATGACAGGGGGCGGATACGAGCAGTACTTC.